This TCR beta chain stems from a study of Graves' ophthalmopathy and Graves' hyperthyroidism. Overall study results and limits: The study's model predicted ophthalmopathy progression at approximately 71% sensitivity and around 75% specificity.

Stable hyperthyroidism was defined by absence of ophthalmopathy within 18 months of follow-up. Someone took the PBMCs out of 10 ml of fresh peripheral blood. From RNA, the CDR3 regions of TCR beta chains were amplified and sequenced. Second-round multiplex PCR followed a first-round RT-PCR using HTBI primers. TCRdb re-analysed the multiplex PCR reads in MiXCR, keeping a single row per CDR3 protein. The sample holds a few hundred thousand distinct CDR3 sequences, approximately 18% seen once. Trimming removed 0 bases at V and 5 bases at J, with 4 bases between. Germline lookup yields CDR1 GTSNPN and CDR2 SVGIG (reference sequence). The CDR3 sequence is 11 residues long. This clonotype showed up just a few times. Its antigen remains unknown.

The receptor's source is an adult woman with stable Graves' hyperthyroidism. The gene calls are TRBV30 and TRBJ1-2; unclear D gene. The specimen was peripheral blood. The CDR3 DNA follows: TGTGCCTGGAGTGTTGTGTATGGCTACACCTTC. Translation gives CAWSVVYGYTF.